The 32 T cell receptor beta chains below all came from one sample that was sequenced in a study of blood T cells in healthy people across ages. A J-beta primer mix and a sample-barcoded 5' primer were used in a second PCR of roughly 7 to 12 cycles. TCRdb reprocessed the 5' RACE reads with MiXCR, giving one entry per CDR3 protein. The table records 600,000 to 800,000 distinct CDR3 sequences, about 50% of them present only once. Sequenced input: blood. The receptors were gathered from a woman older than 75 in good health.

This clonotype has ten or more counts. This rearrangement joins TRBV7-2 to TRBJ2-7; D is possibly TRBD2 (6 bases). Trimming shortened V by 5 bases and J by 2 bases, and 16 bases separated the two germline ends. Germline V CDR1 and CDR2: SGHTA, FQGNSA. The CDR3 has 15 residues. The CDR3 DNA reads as TGTGCCAGCAGCCTTGCCTGGCGGGACCCCTACGAGCAGTACTTC. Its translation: CASSLAWRDPYEQYF.

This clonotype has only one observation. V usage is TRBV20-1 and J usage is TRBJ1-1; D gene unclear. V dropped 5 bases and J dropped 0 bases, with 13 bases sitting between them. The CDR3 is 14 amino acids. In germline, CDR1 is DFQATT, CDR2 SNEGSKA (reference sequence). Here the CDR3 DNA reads TGCAGTGCTCAGAAAGCCTCAGTGAACACTGAAGCTTTCTTT. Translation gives CSAQKASVNTEAFF.

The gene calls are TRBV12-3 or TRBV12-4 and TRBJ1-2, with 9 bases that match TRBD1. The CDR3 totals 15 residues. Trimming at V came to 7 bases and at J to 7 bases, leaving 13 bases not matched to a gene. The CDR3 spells CASTASGQGLRGYTF. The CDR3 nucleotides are TGTGCCAGCACCGCTAGTGGACAGGGGCTTCGTGGCTACACCTTC.

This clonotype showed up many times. The DNA for the CDR3 is TGCGCCAGCAGCTGGGGGCCACGACTCTCCTACGAGCAGTACTTC. Translation: CASSWGPRLSYEQYF. The chain recombines TRBV5-1 with TRBJ2-7; possible D gene TRBD1, 6 bases. The CDR3 runs to 15 residues. Germline CDR1 SGHRS, CDR2 YFSETQ. V was cut by 3 bases and J by 0 bases, with 13 bases left in between.

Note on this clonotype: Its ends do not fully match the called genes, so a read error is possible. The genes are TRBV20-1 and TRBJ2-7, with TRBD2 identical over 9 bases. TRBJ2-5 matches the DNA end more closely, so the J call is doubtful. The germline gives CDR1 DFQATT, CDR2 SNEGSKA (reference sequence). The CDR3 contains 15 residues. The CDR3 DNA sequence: TGTAGTGCTAGAGATCTGCGGGGGGGCCAGGCGACCCAGTACTTC. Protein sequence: CSARDLRGGQATQYF.

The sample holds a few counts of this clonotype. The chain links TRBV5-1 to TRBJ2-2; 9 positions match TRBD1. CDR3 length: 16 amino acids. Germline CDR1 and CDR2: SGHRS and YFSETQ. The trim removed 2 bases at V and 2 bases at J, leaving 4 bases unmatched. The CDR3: CASSLQGAPNTGELFF. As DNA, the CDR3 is TGCGCCAGCAGCTTACAGGGGGCTCCAAACACCGGGGAGCTGTTTTTT.

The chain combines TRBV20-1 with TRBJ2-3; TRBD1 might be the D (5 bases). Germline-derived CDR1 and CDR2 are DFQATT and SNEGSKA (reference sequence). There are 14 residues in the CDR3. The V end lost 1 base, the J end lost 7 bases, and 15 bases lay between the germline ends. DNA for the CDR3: TGCAGTGCTAGAGGTTGGACAACCATCAATACGCAGTATTTT. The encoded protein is CSARGWTTINTQYF.

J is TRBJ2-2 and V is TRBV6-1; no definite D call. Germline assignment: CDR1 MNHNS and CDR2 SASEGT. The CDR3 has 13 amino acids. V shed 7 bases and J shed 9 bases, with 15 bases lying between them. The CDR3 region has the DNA TGTGCCAGCACCGAGAGGACGGTCTGGGAGCTGTTTTTT. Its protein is CASTERTVWELFF.

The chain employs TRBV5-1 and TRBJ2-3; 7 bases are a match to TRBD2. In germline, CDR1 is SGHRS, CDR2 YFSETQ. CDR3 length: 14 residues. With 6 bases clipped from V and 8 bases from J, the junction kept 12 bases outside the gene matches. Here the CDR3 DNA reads TGCGCCAGCAATCGTGGTGACGGGGGGTCTACGCAGTATTTT. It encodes CASNRGDGGSTQYF.

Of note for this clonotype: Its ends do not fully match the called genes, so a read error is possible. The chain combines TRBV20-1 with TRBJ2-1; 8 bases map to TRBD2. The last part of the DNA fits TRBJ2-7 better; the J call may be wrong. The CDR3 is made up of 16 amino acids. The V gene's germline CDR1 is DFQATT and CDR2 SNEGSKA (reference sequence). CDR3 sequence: CSAGDQQRESYNEQYF. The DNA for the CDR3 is TGCAGTGCTGGAGACCAGCAGCGGGAGTCATACAATGAGCAGTACTTC.

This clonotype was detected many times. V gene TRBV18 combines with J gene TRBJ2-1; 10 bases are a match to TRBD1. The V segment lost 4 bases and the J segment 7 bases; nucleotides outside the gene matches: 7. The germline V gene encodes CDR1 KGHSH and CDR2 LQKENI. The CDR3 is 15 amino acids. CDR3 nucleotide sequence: TGTGCCAGCTCACTAGGACAGGGGGATTTGAATGAGCAGTTCTTC. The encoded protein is CASSLGQGDLNEQFF.

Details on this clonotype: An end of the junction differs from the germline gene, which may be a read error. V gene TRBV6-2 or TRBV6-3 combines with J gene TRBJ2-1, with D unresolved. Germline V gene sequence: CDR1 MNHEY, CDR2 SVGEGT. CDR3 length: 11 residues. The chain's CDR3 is CASSSYNDQFF. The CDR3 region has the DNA TGTGCCAGCTCCTCTTACAATGACCAGTTCTTC.

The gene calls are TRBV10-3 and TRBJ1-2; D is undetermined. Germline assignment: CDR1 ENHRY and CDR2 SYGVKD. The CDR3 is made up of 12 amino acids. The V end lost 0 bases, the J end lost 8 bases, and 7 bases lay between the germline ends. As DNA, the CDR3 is TGTGCCATCAGTGAGTCGGCAACAGGCTACACCTTC. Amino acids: CAISESATGYTF.

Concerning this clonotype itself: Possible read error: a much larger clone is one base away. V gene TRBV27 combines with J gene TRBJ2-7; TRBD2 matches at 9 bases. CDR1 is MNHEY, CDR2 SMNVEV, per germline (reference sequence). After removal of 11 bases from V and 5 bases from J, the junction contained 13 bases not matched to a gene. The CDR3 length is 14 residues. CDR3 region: CAGGQGLALHEQYF. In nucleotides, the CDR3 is TGTGCCGGCGGCCAGGGACTAGCCCTCCACGAGCAGTACTTC.

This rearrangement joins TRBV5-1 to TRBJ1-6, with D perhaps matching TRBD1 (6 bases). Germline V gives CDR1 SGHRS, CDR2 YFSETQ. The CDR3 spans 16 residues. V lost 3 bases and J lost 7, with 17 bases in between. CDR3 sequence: CASSYGAAGTNSPLHF. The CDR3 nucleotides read TGCGCCAGCAGCTATGGGGCGGCGGGGACAAATTCACCCCTCCACTTT.

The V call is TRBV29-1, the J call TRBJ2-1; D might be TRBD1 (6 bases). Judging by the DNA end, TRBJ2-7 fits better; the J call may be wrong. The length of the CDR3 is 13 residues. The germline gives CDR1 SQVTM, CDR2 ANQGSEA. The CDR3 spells CSAERTGYNEQYF. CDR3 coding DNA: TGCAGCGCGGAGAGAACAGGGTACAATGAGCAGTACTTC.

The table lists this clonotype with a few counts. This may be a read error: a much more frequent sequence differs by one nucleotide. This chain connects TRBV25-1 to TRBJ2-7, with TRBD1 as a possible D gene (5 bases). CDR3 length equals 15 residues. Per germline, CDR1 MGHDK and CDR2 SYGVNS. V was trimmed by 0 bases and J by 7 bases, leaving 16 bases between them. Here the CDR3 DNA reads TGTGCCAGCAGTGAATATAACAGGATGGGCAATGAGCAGTACTTC. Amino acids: CASSEYNRMGNEQYF.

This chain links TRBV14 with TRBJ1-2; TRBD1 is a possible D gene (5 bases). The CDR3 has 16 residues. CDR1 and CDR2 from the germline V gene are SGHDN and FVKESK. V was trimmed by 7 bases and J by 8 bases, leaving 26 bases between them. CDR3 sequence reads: CASNPLYGDARRGYTF. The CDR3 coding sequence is TGTGCCAGCAACCCCCTCTACGGGGACGCGAGGCGGGGCTACACCTTC.

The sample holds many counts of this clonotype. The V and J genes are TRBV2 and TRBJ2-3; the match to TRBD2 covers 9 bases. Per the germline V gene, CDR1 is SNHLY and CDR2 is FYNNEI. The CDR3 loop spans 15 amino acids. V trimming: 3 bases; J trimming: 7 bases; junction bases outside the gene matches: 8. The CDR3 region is CASSDYAGGRNTQYF. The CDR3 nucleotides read TGTGCCAGCAGTGATTACGCGGGAGGGAGGAATACGCAGTATTTT.

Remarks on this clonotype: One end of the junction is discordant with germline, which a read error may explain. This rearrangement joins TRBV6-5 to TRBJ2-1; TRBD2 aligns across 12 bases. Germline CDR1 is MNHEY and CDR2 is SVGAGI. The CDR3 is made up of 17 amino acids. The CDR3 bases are TGTGCAAGCAGTTACCTGACTAGCGGGGGCCTAAACAATGTGCAGTTCTTC. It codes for CASSYLTSGGLNNVQFF.

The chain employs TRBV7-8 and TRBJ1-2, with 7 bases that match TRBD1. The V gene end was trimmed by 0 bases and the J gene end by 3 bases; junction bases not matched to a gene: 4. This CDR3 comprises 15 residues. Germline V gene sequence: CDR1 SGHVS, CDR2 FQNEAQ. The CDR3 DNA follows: TGTGCCAGCAGCTTAGCCCAGGGGGGCGACTATGGCTACACCTTC. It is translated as CASSLAQGGDYGYTF. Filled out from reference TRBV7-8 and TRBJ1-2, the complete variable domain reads GAGVSQSPRYKVAKRGQDVALRCDPISGHVSLFWYQQALGQGPEFLTYFQNEAQLDKSGLPSDRFFAERPEGSVSTLKIQRTQQEDSAVYLCASSLAQGGDYGYTFGSGTRLTVV.

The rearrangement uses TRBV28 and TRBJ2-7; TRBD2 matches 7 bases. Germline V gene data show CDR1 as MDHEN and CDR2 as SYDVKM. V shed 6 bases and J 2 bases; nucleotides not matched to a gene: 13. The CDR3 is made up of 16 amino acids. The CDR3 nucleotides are TGTGCCAGCAGCTCCCCTACGGGAGGAGGACCCTACGAGCAGTACTTC. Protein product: CASSSPTGGGPYEQYF.

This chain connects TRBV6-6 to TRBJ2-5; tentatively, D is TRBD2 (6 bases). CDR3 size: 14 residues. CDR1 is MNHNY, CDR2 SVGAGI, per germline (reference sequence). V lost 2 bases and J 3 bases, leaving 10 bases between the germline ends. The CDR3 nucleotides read TGTGCCAGCAGTTACGGAGGAGGGGAAGAGACCCAGTACTTC. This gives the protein CASSYGGGEETQYF.

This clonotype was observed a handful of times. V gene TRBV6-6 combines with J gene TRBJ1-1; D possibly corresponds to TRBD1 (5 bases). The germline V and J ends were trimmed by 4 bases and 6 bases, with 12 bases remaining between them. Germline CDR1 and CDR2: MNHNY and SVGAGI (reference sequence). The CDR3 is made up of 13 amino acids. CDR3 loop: CASSLKGSSEAFF. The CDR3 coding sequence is TGTGCCAGCAGTTTGAAGGGGTCCTCTGAAGCTTTCTTT.

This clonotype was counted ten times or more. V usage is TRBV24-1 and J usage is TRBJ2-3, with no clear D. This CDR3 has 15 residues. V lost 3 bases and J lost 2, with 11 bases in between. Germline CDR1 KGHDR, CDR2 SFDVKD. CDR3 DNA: TGTGCCACCAGTGATCCGAGACGGGCCACAGATACGCAGTATTTT. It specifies CATSDPRRATDTQYF.

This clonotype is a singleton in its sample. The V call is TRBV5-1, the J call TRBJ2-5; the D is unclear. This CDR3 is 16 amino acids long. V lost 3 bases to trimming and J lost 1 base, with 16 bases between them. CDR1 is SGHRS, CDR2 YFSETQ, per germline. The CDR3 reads CASSYQSGGRQETQYF. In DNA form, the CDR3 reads TGCGCCAGCAGCTACCAATCCGGCGGCCGCCAAGAGACCCAGTACTTC.

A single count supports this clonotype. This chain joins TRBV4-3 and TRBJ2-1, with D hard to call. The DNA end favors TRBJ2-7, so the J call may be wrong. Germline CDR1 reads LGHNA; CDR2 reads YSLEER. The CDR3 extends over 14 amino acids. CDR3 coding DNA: TGCGCCAGCAGCCAAATGGATTTGTACAATGAGCAGTACTTC. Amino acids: CASSQMDLYNEQYF.

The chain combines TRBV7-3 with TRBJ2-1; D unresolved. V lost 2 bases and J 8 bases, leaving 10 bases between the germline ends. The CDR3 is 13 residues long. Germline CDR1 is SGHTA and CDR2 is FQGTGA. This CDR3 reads CASSLGRSYEQFF. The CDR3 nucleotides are TGTGCCAGCAGCTTAGGGCGTAGTTATGAGCAGTTCTTC.

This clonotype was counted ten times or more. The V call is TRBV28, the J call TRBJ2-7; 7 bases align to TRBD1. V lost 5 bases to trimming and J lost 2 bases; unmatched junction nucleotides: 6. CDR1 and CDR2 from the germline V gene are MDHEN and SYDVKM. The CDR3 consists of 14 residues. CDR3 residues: CASSPNRGPYEQYF. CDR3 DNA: TGTGCCAGCAGTCCCAACAGGGGCCCCTACGAGCAGTACTTC. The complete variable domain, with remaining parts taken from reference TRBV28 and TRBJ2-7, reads DVKVTQSSRYLVKRTGEKVFLECVQDMDHENMFWYRQDPGLGLRLIYFSYDVKMKEKGDIPEGYSVSREKKERFSLILESASTNQTSMYLCASSPNRGPYEQYFGPGTRLTVT.

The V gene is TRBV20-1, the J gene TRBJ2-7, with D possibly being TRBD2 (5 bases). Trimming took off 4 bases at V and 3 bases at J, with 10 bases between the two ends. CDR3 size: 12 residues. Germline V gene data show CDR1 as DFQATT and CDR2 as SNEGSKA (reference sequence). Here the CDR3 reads CSANSGNYEQYF. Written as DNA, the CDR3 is TGCAGTGCTAACAGCGGTAACTACGAGCAGTACTTC.

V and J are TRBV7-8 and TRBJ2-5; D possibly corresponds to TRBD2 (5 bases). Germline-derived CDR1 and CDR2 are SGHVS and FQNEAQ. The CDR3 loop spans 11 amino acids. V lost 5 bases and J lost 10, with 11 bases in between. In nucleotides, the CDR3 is TGTGCCAGCAGCCCATACGGGGACCAGTACTTC. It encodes CASSPYGDQYF.

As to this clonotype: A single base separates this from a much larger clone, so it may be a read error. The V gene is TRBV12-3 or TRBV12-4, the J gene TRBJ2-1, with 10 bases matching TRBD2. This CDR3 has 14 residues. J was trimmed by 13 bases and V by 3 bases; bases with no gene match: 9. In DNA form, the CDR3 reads TGTGCCAGCAGTTTCTCACTAGCGGGATCCATACAGTTCTTC. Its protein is CASSFSLAGSIQFF.